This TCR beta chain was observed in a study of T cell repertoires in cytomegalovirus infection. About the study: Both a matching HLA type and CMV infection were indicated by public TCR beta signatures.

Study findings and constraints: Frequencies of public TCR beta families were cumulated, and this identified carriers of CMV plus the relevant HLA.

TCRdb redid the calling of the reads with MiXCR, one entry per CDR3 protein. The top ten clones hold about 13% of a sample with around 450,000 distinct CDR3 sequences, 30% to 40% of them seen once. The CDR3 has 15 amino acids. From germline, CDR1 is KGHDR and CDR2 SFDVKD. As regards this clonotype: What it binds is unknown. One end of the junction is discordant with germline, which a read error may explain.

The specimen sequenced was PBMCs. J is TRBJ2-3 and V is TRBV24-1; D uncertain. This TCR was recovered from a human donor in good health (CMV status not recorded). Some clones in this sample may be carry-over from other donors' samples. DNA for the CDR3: TGTGCCACCAGTGATTCTGGACGGAGCACAGATACGCAGTGTTTT. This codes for CATSDSGRSTDTQCF.